This T cell receptor (beta chain) was retrieved from a study of CD8+CD57+ T cells in acquired aplastic anemia (dated by TCRdb to 2016 to 2018). For the wider study: On average, sorted CD4+ and CD8+ cells yielded 3 to 4 ug of extracted DNA, with a range of about 0.17 to 27.4 ug. CD8+CD57+ expansion was defined as frequency above the mean frequency observed in healthy subjects. The study at large found these results: CD8+ Simpson's diversity did not differ significantly between patients and healthy controls (P=0.060). Around 28 CD8+ CDR3 sequences were found to be shared between patients and controls, but these sequences appeared to be highly expressed in patients and within the immunodominant clones of the patients.

Expansion of CD8+CD57+ cells had been shown by flow cytometry in the patients chosen for sequencing. Every patient had severe acquired aplastic anemia, diagnosed using the International Study of Aplastic Anemia and Agranulocytosis and Camitta criteria. No therapy had been received by the patients at the time of blood sampling. In the study, sorted CD4+ and CD8+ blood T cells from patients with severe aplastic anemia and from healthy subjects underwent deep sequencing of TCR repertoires. In the USA, patient enrollment took place under clinicaltrials.gov protocols 00001620, 01623167, 00001397, 00071045, 00081523 and 00961064. Ficoll-Paque density gradient centrifugation was used to isolate peripheral blood mononuclear cells. CD4+ and CD8+ T cells were sorted by FACS or magnetic beads before DNA extraction. Genomic DNA was used as template for profiling of TCR beta VDJ combinations and CDR3 sequences. An Illumina HiSeq 2000 was used for TCR repertoire sequencing. The study's own analysis went as follows. Repertoire assessment relied on Simpson's diversity index, CDR3 size and DJ length profiles, and TRBV/TRBJ rearrangement plots. Whichever DNA sequence was most abundant in the deep sequencing data was defined as the immunodominant clone. CDR3 amino acid sequences were screened for sharing across subjects and were compared with published repertoires and the VDJdb database. TCRdb itself trimmed the public reads at Q25 with fastp, ran MiXCR and retained productive beta chains. Each record represents a unique CDR3 protein, reported with the most common genes and DNA among its rows. These V and J calls are TCRdb output, not the study's own analysis. A total of about 260,000 distinct CDR3 sequences appear in this sample, around 82% of them only once. About two fifths of the sample is held by the ten biggest clonotypes.

The germline V gene (reference sequence) supplies CDR1 GTSNPN and CDR2 SVGIG. V is trimmed back by 0 bases and J by 7 bases, and the junction contains 4 bases that no gene match accounts for. Including cysteine and phenylalanine, the CDR3 has 14 amino acids. Only CDR3 DNA remains: 42 bases, in frame from the first base. Concerning this clonotype: Its cognate antigen has yet to be identified. Base-call qualities are not available, and no considerably larger clone is one nucleotide away.

The sequence derives from a human donor with aplastic anemia. The sequence joins TRBV30 to TRBJ2-5, and TRBD2 matches 11 of the central bases. Sequencing input: sorted CD4+, CD8+, or CD8+CD57+ T cells (not recorded which) from PBMCs. The base sequence is TGTGCCTGGAGTGTAGGGCTAGCGGGAGGGACCCAGTACTTC. It translates as CAWSVGLAGGTQYF.